The 3 T cell receptor beta chains below come from one sample, sequenced in a study of cytomegalovirus exposure and HLA in healthy donors. The PCR ran on 60 Vbeta and 13 Jbeta primers. TCRdb's table, derived via immunoSEQ multiplex PCR, lists solely in-frame clones and lacks some. The table lists 76,000 or so clones, 65% to 75% of them singletons, with about 16% in the top ten. Sequences were obtained from PBMCs. The receptors derive from a woman in her thirties or forties in good health and CMV-seropositive.

The CDR3 spells CASSSSSRGPSYEQYF. The CDR3 nucleotides read TGTGCCAGCAGCTCCTCCTCGAGGGGGCCCTCCTACGAGCAGTACTTC. This chain uses TRBV5-5 with TRBJ2-7; 7 bases align to TRBD1. The CDR3 runs to 16 residues. After removal of 3 bases from V and 0 bases from J, the junction contained 9 bases not matched to a gene. CDR1 and CDR2 from the germline V gene are SGHKS and YYEKEE (reference sequence). Looking up the rest from reference TRBV5-5 and TRBJ2-7 gives the full variable domain: DAGVTQSPTHLIKTRGQQVTLRCSPISGHKSVSWYQQVLGQGPQFIFQYYEKEERGRGNFPDRFSARQFPNYSSELNVNALLLGDSALYLCASSSSSRGPSYEQYFGPGTRLTVT.

The chain combines TRBV29-1 with TRBJ2-7; D might be TRBD1 (5 bases). This CDR3 is built from 12 residues. In germline, CDR1 is SQVTM, CDR2 ANQGSEA. With 5 bases removed from V and 6 bases from J, the gap between germline ends came to 14 bases. The CDR3 region is CSVLGQGFEQYF. The DNA of the CDR3 is TGCAGCGTTTTGGGTCAGGGTTTCGAGCAGTACTTC.

This clone appeared a few times. The rearrangement uses TRBV20-1 and TRBJ1-2, with 8 bases matching TRBD1. There are 11 residues in the CDR3. Losses at the gene ends were 7 bases for V and 5 bases for J; bases not matched to a gene: 3. The germline V gene has CDR1 DFQATT and CDR2 SNEGSKA (reference sequence). The DNA for the CDR3 is TGCAGTGTAGACAGGGGTTATGGCTACACCTTC. Encoded protein: CSVDRGYGYTF.